The source of this T cell receptor beta chain is a study of shared clonotypes between healthy human individuals. Trimming removed 3 bases from V and 4 bases from J, with 17 bases in between. This CDR3 spans 15 amino acids. Germline-derived CDR1 and CDR2 are SGDLS and YYNGEE. Findings of the study overall: Relative to memory subsets, naive subsets generally showed larger estimated richness. Read depth was anticipated to influence clonotype sharing among donors.

Researchers ran the assay at a deep level. Assay used: immunoSEQ multiplex PCR; TCRdb lists only in-frame clones, some missing. The data show under 1,100,000 clones, with more than 60% seen just once and approximately 1.5% held by the top ten. Concerning this clone: Its specificity is not known.

The source is a man younger than 30 in good health. Input material: memory CD4+ T cells sorted from blood. Subset in this sample: CD45RA-negative fraction. The V and J genes are TRBV9 and TRBJ2-7; D is perhaps TRBD1 (5 bases). This chain's CDR3 is CASSENVGAHYEQYF. CDR3 bases: TGTGCCAGCAGCGAAAATGTAGGGGCGCATTACGAGCAGTACTTC. The full variable domain, its missing parts supplied by reference TRBV9 and TRBJ2-7, is DSGVTQTPKHLITATGQRVTLRCSPRSGDLSVYWYQQSLDQGLQFLIQYYNGEERAKGNILERFSAQQFPDLHSELNLSSLELGDSALYFCASSENVGAHYEQYFGPGTRLTVT.